Presented here are 20 T cell receptor beta chains from one specimen sequenced in a study of T cells expressing NK-cell markers. Following a re-call of the 5' RACE reads, TCRdb has one entry per CDR3 protein and lacks DNA. This sample's table reports about 140,000 distinct CDR3 sequences. The sequencing input was blood T cells: a sorted CD56 or NKG2C T cell subset, CD4+ or CD8+ T cells, or bulk PBMC T cells (not recorded which). The receptors derive from a man between 18 and 29 years old in good health.

The chain recombines TRBV7-2 with TRBJ2-1; without DNA, the TCRdb call of TRBD2 cannot be checked. The length of the CDR3 is 16 residues. Germline CDR1 reads SGHTA; CDR2 reads FQGNSA. CDR3 loop: CASSSLKRGLYNEQFF.

The V call is TRBV20-1, the J call TRBJ2-7; the TCRdb call, TRBD1, lacks DNA for checking. The CDR3 contains 13 residues. Germline-derived CDR1 and CDR2 are DFQATT and SNEGSKA (reference sequence). The CDR3: CSAPDRTDYEQYF.

This chain links TRBV9 with TRBJ2-1; TCRdb outputs TRBD2, but without DNA this stays unchecked. CDR3 length equals 15 residues. Germline V CDR1 and CDR2: SGDLS, YYNGEE. Here the CDR3 reads CASSVDGSRDNEQFF.

The gene calls are TRBV7-9 and TRBJ2-2; the D call from TCRdb, TRBD2, cannot be confirmed without DNA. The CDR3 extends over 15 amino acids. The germline gives CDR1 SEHNR, CDR2 FQNEAQ (reference sequence). The CDR3 sequence is CASSRTSGDTGELFF.

The J gene is TRBJ2-3, the V gene TRBV20-1; TCRdb selects TRBD1, and the lack of DNA leaves this call unchecked. The CDR3 contains 19 residues. Germline-derived CDR1 and CDR2 are DFQATT and SNEGSKA (reference sequence). The CDR3 is CSASTPWLADPSSTDTQYF.

J is TRBJ2-1 and V is TRBV7-8; TCRdb gives TRBD2 as the D gene, but with no DNA this cannot be confirmed. CDR1 SGHVS and CDR2 FQNEAQ come from the germline V gene. CDR3 length equals 13 residues. CDR3 in amino acids: CASSLGGMDEQFF.

The CDR3 reads CATSRDLGGETQYF. The rearrangement uses TRBV15 and TRBJ2-5; the D call from TCRdb, TRBD1, cannot be confirmed without DNA. Germline CDR1 and CDR2: LNHNV and YYDKDF (reference sequence). The CDR3 consists of 14 residues.

CDR3 amino acids: CSAEIPPSGSSSYEQYF. The chain carries TRBV20-1 and TRBJ2-7; without DNA, the TCRdb call of TRBD2 cannot be checked. This CDR3 has 17 amino acids. CDR1 is DFQATT and CDR2 is SNEGSKA in the germline V gene (reference sequence).

The genes are TRBV12-5 and TRBJ2-7; TCRdb indicates TRBD1, and absent DNA this call remains unverified. Germline loops: CDR1 LGHNT, CDR2 FRNRAP. The CDR3 runs to 12 residues. CDR3 protein: CASAGGDYEQYF. Full variable domain (missing parts from reference TRBV12-5 and TRBJ2-7): DARVTQTPRHKVTEMGQEVTMRCQPILGHNTVFWYRQTMMQGLELLAYFRNRAPLDDSGMPKDRFSAEMPDATLATLKIQPSEPRDSAVYFCASAGGDYEQYFGPGTRLTVT.

The chain joins TRBV27 to TRBJ2-3. Germline loops: CDR1 MNHEY, CDR2 SMNVEV (reference sequence). The CDR3 is made up of 14 amino acids. The CDR3 region is CASRPSSSTDTQYF.

The chain uses TRBV28 and TRBJ1-3. This CDR3 region has 15 residues. Per germline, CDR1 MDHEN and CDR2 SYDVKM. The CDR3 loop reads CASSRTVVSGNTIYF.

The chain combines TRBV6-4 with TRBJ1-2. Germline V gene data show CDR1 as MRHNA and CDR2 as SNTAGT. The CDR3 contains 12 residues. The CDR3 sequence is CASSDMGYGYTF.

V gene TRBV6-2 or TRBV6-3 combines with J gene TRBJ2-7; the TCRdb call, TRBD1, lacks DNA for checking. The germline V gene has CDR1 MNHEY and CDR2 SVGEGT. The CDR3 has 12 amino acids. The CDR3: CASSWGHYEQYF.

V and J are TRBV12-3 or TRBV12-4 and TRBJ2-1; TCRdb gives TRBD1 as the D gene, but with no DNA this cannot be confirmed. The CDR3 totals 16 residues. Here the CDR3 reads CASILDSPSSYNEQFF.

The genes are TRBV3-1 and TRBJ2-1; the D call from TCRdb, TRBD1, cannot be confirmed without DNA. The CDR3 spans 16 residues. CDR1 is LGHDT, CDR2 YNNKEL, per germline (reference sequence). This CDR3 is CASSKALWRGIDEQFF.

The chain couples TRBV11-2 to TRBJ2-1; TCRdb reports TRBD2, a call that lacks DNA to check it against. The CDR3 is made up of 18 amino acids. The germline gives CDR1 SGHAT, CDR2 FQNNGV. CDR3 sequence reads: CASSLGVGQEGSYNEQFF.

The chain recombines TRBV20-1 with TRBJ2-3; TCRdb calls TRBD1, which cannot be checked without DNA. The CDR3 runs 14 residues. Germline CDR1 and CDR2: DFQATT and SNEGSKA (reference sequence). This CDR3 reads CSANRGKVTDTQYF.

The V call is TRBV12-3 or TRBV12-4, the J call TRBJ1-1. The CDR3 is 13 residues long. The CDR3 here is CASRSTPDTEAFF.

CDR3 protein: CASSLATPYTPYQETQYF. The chain uses TRBV12-3 or TRBV12-4 and TRBJ2-5. The CDR3 loop spans 18 amino acids.

The chain employs TRBV19 and TRBJ2-1; as DNA is missing, the TRBD2 call by TCRdb cannot be tested. The CDR3 runs 17 residues. Germline CDR1 and CDR2: LNHDA and SQIVND (reference sequence). The CDR3 is CASSHFGLPSSYNEQFF.